These T cell receptor beta chains were read from a single sample in a study of a mutant IDH1 vaccine in newly diagnosed glioma. TCRdb's copy holds only in-frame clones and misses some; the assay was immunoSEQ multiplex PCR. The data hold approximately 62,000 clones, with around 84% observed a single time. Which antigens these TCRs recognize remains unknown. The sample in question was PBMCs, obtained from a glioma patient whose treatment included an IDH1 peptide vaccine. These TCRs come from a man aged 25 to 40 with glioma. Both conserved end residues are part of each CDR3. A D gene is named only where the DNA matches it firmly. Size is stated for part of the rows, as once, few or many counts, or as a class when the clone is expanded.

cdr3_aa: CSALGGFMFF; cdr3_nt: TGCAGTGCCCTTGGGGGGTTTATGTTTTTT; d_call: -; cdr3_length: 10; clone_size: -; v_call: TRBV20-1; j_call: TRBJ1-4
cdr3_aa: CASSERGVEDEQYF; cdr3_nt: TGTGCCAGCAGTGAAAGAGGGGTTGAGGACGAGCAGTACTTC; d_call: -; cdr3_length: 14; clone_size: -; v_call: TRBV6-1; j_call: TRBJ2-7
cdr3_aa: CASSFPDGGEMNTEAFF; cdr3_nt: TGTGCCAGCAGCTTTCCCGACGGGGGGGAGATGAACACTGAAGCTTTCTTT; d_call: -; cdr3_length: 17; clone_size: -; v_call: TRBV7-2; j_call: TRBJ1-1
cdr3_aa: CASSPAGSSGNTIYF; cdr3_nt: TGTGCCAGCAGCCCAGCAGGCTCCTCTGGAAACACCATATATTTT; d_call: -; cdr3_length: 15; clone_size: -; v_call: TRBV11-2; j_call: TRBJ1-3
cdr3_aa: CASSQGSPRLDTQYF; cdr3_nt: TGCGCCAGCAGCCAGGGGAGTCCACGTCTAGATACGCAGTATTTT; d_call: -; cdr3_length: 15; clone_size: -; v_call: TRBV5-1; j_call: TRBJ2-3
cdr3_aa: CASSLVLAGGINEQFF; cdr3_nt: TGTGCCAGCAGCTTGGTGCTAGCGGGGGGGATCAATGAGCAGTTCTTC; d_call: TRBD2; cdr3_length: 16; clone_size: once; v_call: TRBV5-4; j_call: TRBJ2-1
cdr3_aa: CASSWEVGRTTDTQYF; cdr3_nt: TGCGCCAGCAGCTGGGAAGTGGGGCGGACCACAGATACGCAGTATTTT; d_call: -; cdr3_length: 16; clone_size: -; v_call: TRBV5-1; j_call: TRBJ2-3
cdr3_aa: CASSLGRRARRHF; cdr3_nt: TGTGCCAGCAGCTTAGGCCGTAGGGCCCGACGCCACTTT; d_call: -; cdr3_length: 13; clone_size: -; v_call: TRBV13; j_call: TRBJ1-6
cdr3_aa: CASRALTGGNTEAFF; cdr3_nt: TGTGCCAGCAGAGCCCTGACAGGGGGGAACACTGAAGCTTTCTTT; d_call: TRBD1; cdr3_length: 15; clone_size: few; v_call: TRBV6-1; j_call: TRBJ1-1
cdr3_aa: CASTKKPGGTEAFF; cdr3_nt: TGTGCCAGCACTAAGAAGCCGGGGGGCACTGAAGCTTTCTTT; d_call: -; cdr3_length: 14; clone_size: few; v_call: TRBV2; j_call: TRBJ1-1
cdr3_aa: CASSEPMTGHEQYF; cdr3_nt: TGTGCCAGCAGTGAACCAATGACGGGCCACGAGCAGTACTTC; d_call: -; cdr3_length: 14; clone_size: -; v_call: TRBV25-1; j_call: TRBJ2-7
cdr3_aa: CASLPGQLNTGELFF; cdr3_nt: TGTGCCAGCCTTCCTGGACAGTTGAACACCGGGGAGCTGTTTTTT; d_call: -; cdr3_length: 15; clone_size: -; v_call: TRBV28; j_call: TRBJ2-2
cdr3_aa: CASSEAGLPSDNEQFF; cdr3_nt: TGTGCCAGCAGTGAAGCGGGACTTCCCTCGGACAATGAGCAGTTCTTC; d_call: -; cdr3_length: 16; clone_size: -; v_call: TRBV25-1; j_call: TRBJ2-1
cdr3_aa: CASSDGNRLYNEQFF; cdr3_nt: TGCGCCAGCAGTGATGGGAACAGACTTTACAATGAGCAGTTCTTC; d_call: -; cdr3_length: 15; clone_size: -; v_call: TRBV10-1; j_call: TRBJ2-1
cdr3_aa: CASSQGTVPNYGYTF; cdr3_nt: TGTGCCAGCAGTCAAGGGACAGTTCCTAACTATGGCTACACCTTC; d_call: TRBD1; cdr3_length: 15; clone_size: -; v_call: TRBV6-6; j_call: TRBJ1-2
cdr3_aa: CASSFAGGDTEAFF; cdr3_nt: TGTGCCAGCAGCTTTGCTGGAGGGGACACTGAAGCTTTCTTT; d_call: -; cdr3_length: 14; clone_size: -; v_call: TRBV7-8; j_call: TRBJ1-1
cdr3_aa: CASSWLGRNTEAFF; cdr3_nt: TGTGCCAGCAGCTGGTTGGGGCGAAACACTGAAGCTTTCTTT; d_call: -; cdr3_length: 14; clone_size: -; v_call: TRBV7-2; j_call: TRBJ1-1
cdr3_aa: CASSPVGQRGNQPQHF; cdr3_nt: TGTGCCAGCAGTCCGGTGGGACAAAGGGGCAATCAGCCCCAGCATTTT; d_call: -; cdr3_length: 16; clone_size: -; v_call: TRBV27; j_call: TRBJ1-5
cdr3_aa: CASSISLQPPVGYEQYF; cdr3_nt: TGTGCCAGCAGCATTTCGTTACAGCCGCCGGTGGGGTACGAGCAGTACTTC; d_call: -; cdr3_length: 17; clone_size: -; v_call: TRBV5-5; j_call: TRBJ2-7
cdr3_aa: CSVEWGANGYTF; cdr3_nt: TGCAGCGTTGAGTGGGGCGCGAATGGCTACACCTTC; d_call: -; cdr3_length: 12; clone_size: -; v_call: TRBV29-1; j_call: TRBJ1-2
cdr3_aa: CASSEEVRADTQYF; cdr3_nt: TGTGCCAGCAGTGAAGAGGTCCGGGCAGATACGCAGTATTTT; d_call: -; cdr3_length: 14; clone_size: once; v_call: TRBV6-1; j_call: TRBJ2-3
cdr3_aa: CASSLARKETQYF; cdr3_nt: TGCGCCAGCAGCTTGGCCCGAAAAGAGACCCAGTACTTC; d_call: -; cdr3_length: 13; clone_size: once; v_call: TRBV5-1; j_call: TRBJ2-5
cdr3_aa: CASSQFISVRSSYNSSLHF; cdr3_nt: TGCGCCAGCAGCCAATTCATTTCTGTCAGAAGCTCCTATAATTCATCCCTCCACTTT; d_call: -; cdr3_length: 19; clone_size: -; v_call: TRBV4-1; j_call: TRBJ1-6
cdr3_aa: CASSHPGTRKLFF; cdr3_nt: TGTGCCAGTAGTCACCCTGGGACCCGAAAACTGTTTTTT; d_call: -; cdr3_length: 13; clone_size: -; v_call: TRBV19; j_call: TRBJ1-4
cdr3_aa: CASSPSWDRGLDEQYF; cdr3_nt: TGCGCCAGCAGCCCCTCCTGGGACAGGGGATTGGACGAGCAGTACTTC; d_call: TRBD1; cdr3_length: 16; clone_size: once; v_call: TRBV5-1; j_call: TRBJ2-7
cdr3_aa: CSVGDGGGTEAFF; cdr3_nt: TGCAGCGTTGGGGACGGGGGCGGCACTGAAGCTTTCTTT; d_call: -; cdr3_length: 13; clone_size: few; v_call: TRBV29-1; j_call: TRBJ1-1
cdr3_aa: CASGLHIGQGADGYTF; cdr3_nt: TGCGCCAGCGGACTGCATATAGGACAGGGGGCCGATGGCTACACCTTC; d_call: TRBD1; cdr3_length: 16; clone_size: -; v_call: TRBV5-1; j_call: TRBJ1-2
cdr3_aa: CASSFSGGAANEQFF; cdr3_nt: TGTGCCAGCAGTTTTAGCGGGGGGGCCGCCAATGAGCAGTTCTTC; d_call: TRBD2; cdr3_length: 15; clone_size: -; v_call: TRBV27; j_call: TRBJ2-1
cdr3_aa: CSVTPTGATNEKLFF; cdr3_nt: TGCAGCGTCACCCCGACCGGTGCAACTAATGAAAAACTGTTTTTT; d_call: -; cdr3_length: 15; clone_size: -; v_call: TRBV29-1; j_call: TRBJ1-4
cdr3_aa: CASSPGGAKETQYF; cdr3_nt: TGCGCCAGCAGCCCAGGGGGCGCGAAAGAGACCCAGTACTTC; d_call: TRBD1; cdr3_length: 14; clone_size: -; v_call: TRBV4-1; j_call: TRBJ2-5
cdr3_aa: CSVTTGATGYTF; cdr3_nt: TGCAGCGTCACGACAGGGGCGACGGGCTACACCTTC; d_call: TRBD1; cdr3_length: 12; clone_size: -; v_call: TRBV29-1; j_call: TRBJ1-2
cdr3_aa: CAWSVGSTDTQYF; cdr3_nt: TGTGCCTGGAGTGTGGGATCCACAGATACGCAGTATTTT; d_call: -; cdr3_length: 13; clone_size: few; v_call: TRBV30; j_call: TRBJ2-3
cdr3_aa: CASPPPGNRSGNTIYF; cdr3_nt: TGTGCCAGCCCCCCTCCGGGGAACCGCTCTGGAAACACCATATATTTT; d_call: -; cdr3_length: 16; clone_size: -; v_call: TRBV12-1; j_call: TRBJ1-3
cdr3_aa: CASSLIVRTSNTEAFF; cdr3_nt: TGTGCCAGCAGTTTAATCGTACGGACGTCGAACACTGAAGCTTTCTTT; d_call: -; cdr3_length: 16; clone_size: -; v_call: TRBV28; j_call: TRBJ1-1
cdr3_aa: CASSPQGASYEQYF; cdr3_nt: TGTGCCAGCAGCCCTCAGGGGGCCTCCTACGAGCAGTACTTC; d_call: TRBD1; cdr3_length: 14; clone_size: -; v_call: TRBV11-3; j_call: TRBJ2-7
cdr3_aa: CASSQDLRGASGNTIYF; cdr3_nt: TGCGCCAGCAGCCAAGATTTGAGGGGGGCGTCCGGAAACACCATATATTTT; d_call: -; cdr3_length: 17; clone_size: -; v_call: TRBV4-1; j_call: TRBJ1-3
cdr3_aa: CAWSVGGDQPQHF; cdr3_nt: TGTGCCTGGAGTGTAGGGGGAGACCAGCCCCAGCATTTT; d_call: -; cdr3_length: 13; clone_size: -; v_call: TRBV30; j_call: TRBJ1-5
cdr3_aa: CASTGHYEQYF; cdr3_nt: TGCGCCAGCACTGGACACTACGAGCAGTACTTC; d_call: -; cdr3_length: 11; clone_size: -; v_call: TRBV10-2; j_call: TRBJ2-7
cdr3_aa: CASSASGGRSDTQYF; cdr3_nt: TGTGCCAGCAGCGCTAGCGGGGGAAGATCAGATACGCAGTATTTT; d_call: TRBD2; cdr3_length: 15; clone_size: few; v_call: TRBV9; j_call: TRBJ2-3
cdr3_aa: CSVAAGRDYGYTF; cdr3_nt: TGCAGCGTTGCGGCAGGACGGGACTATGGCTACACCTTC; d_call: -; cdr3_length: 13; clone_size: once; v_call: TRBV29-1; j_call: TRBJ1-2
cdr3_aa: CASSTLRLWENTIYF; cdr3_nt: TGTGCCAGCAGTACTTTAAGACTCTGGGAAAACACCATATATTTT; d_call: -; cdr3_length: 15; clone_size: once; v_call: TRBV25-1; j_call: TRBJ1-3
cdr3_aa: CASSLDRANTEAFF; cdr3_nt: TGTGCCAGCAGCCTTGACAGGGCGAACACTGAAGCTTTCTTT; d_call: TRBD1; cdr3_length: 14; clone_size: -; v_call: TRBV7-9; j_call: TRBJ1-1